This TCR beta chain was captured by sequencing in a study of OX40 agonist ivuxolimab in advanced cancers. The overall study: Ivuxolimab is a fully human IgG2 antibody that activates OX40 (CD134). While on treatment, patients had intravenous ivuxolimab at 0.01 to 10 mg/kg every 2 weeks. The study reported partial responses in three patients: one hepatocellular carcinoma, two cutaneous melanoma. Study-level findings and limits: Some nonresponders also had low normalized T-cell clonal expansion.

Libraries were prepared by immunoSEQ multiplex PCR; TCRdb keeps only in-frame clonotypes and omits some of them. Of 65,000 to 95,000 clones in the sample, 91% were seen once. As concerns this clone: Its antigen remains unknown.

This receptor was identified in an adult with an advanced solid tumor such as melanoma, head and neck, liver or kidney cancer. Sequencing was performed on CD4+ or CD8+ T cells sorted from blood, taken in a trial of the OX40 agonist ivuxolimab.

CDR3 protein: CASSLPGGGIQYF. The CDR3 DNA reads as TGTGCCAGCAGCCTGCCGGGAGGAGGCATTCAGTACTTC. This chain joins TRBV7-8 and TRBJ2-4; TRBD2 aligns across 7 bases. J gave up 9 bases and V 5 bases, and 7 bases lay outside the gene matches. Germline V gene sequence: CDR1 SGHVS, CDR2 FQNEAQ. This CDR3 contains 13 residues.